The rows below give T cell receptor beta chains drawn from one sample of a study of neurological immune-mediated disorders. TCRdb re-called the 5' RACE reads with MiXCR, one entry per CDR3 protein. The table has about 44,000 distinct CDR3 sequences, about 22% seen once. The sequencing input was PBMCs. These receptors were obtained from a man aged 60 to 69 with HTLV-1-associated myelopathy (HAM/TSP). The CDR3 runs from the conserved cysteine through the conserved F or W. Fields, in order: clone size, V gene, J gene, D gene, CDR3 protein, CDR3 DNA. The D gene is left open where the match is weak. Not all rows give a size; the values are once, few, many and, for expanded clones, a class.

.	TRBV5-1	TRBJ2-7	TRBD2	CASSGRLYEQYF	TGCGCCAGCTCCGGGAGGCTCTACGAGCAGTACTTC
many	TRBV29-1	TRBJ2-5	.	CSARELAETQYF	TGCAGCGCTCGGGAGCTTGCGGAGACCCAGTACTTC
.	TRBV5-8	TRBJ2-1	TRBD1	CASSADRAPYNEQFF	TGTGCCAGCAGCGCCGACAGGGCCCCCTACAATGAGCAGTTCTTC
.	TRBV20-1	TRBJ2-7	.	CSARNRQTISYEQYF	TGCAGTGCTAGAAATCGGCAGACCATCTCCTACGAGCAGTACTTC
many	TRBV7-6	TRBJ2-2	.	CASSLEVIGGAGELFF	TGTGCCAGCAGCTTAGAGGTTATCGGGGGCGCCGGGGAGCTGTTTTTT
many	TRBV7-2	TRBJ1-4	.	CASSSGNSDSLFF	TGTGCCAGCAGCTCGGGCAATTCTGATAGCCTGTTTTTT
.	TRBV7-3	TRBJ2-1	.	CASSSSGTPHEQFF	TGTGCCAGCAGCTCATCAGGGACCCCCCATGAGCAGTTCTTC
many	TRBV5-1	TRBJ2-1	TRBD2	CASSLGAGGYNEQFF	TGCGCCAGCAGCTTAGGAGCGGGAGGGTACAATGAGCAGTTCTTC
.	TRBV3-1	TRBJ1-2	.	CASSRGLGNYGYTF	TGTGCCAGCAGCCGAGGATTAGGGAACTATGGCTACACCTTC
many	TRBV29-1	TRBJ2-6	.	CSVSRTAANSGANVLTF	TGCAGCGTATCTAGGACAGCGGCAAACTCTGGGGCCAACGTCCTGACTTTC
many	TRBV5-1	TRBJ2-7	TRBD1	CASSPVPGQGWDEQYF	TGCGCCAGCAGCCCGGTACCCGGACAGGGATGGGACGAGCAGTACTTC
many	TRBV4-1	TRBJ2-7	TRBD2	CASSQDSGRITYEQYF	TGCGCCAGCAGCCAAGATAGCGGGAGGATTACCTACGAGCAGTACTTC
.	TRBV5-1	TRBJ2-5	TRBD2	CASSLEGGLAGETQYF	TGCGCCAGCAGCCTGGAGGGGGGACTAGCAGGAGAGACCCAGTACTTC
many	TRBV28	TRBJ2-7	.	CASSSIGRAPYEQYF	TGTGCCAGCAGTTCGATCGGGAGAGCGCCCTACGAGCAGTACTTC
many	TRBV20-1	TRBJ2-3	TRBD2	CSARGLRSGLSSTDTQYF	TGCAGTGCTAGAGGTCTGAGGTCGGGACTATCTAGCACAGATACGCAGTATTTT
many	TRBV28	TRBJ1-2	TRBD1	CASSWDRGYGYTF	TGTGCCAGCAGCTGGGACAGGGGATATGGCTACACCTTC
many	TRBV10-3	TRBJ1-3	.	CAISEDSYSGNTIYF	TGTGCCATCAGTGAGGACAGCTACTCTGGAAACACCATATATTTT
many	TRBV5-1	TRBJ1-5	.	CASSPGPTGQPQHF	TGCGCCAGCAGCCCCGGACCTACGGGACAGCCCCAGCATTTT
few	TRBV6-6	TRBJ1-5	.	CASSLRESNQPQHF	TGTGCCAGCAGCCTGCGGGAGAGCAATCAGCCCCAGCATTTT
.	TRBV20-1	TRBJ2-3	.	CSARGSTSTQYF	TGCAGTGCTAGAGGATCAACTAGCACGCAGTATTTT
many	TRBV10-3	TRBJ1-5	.	CAAGPDSNQPQHF	TGTGCCGCGGGACCGGATAGCAATCAGCCCCAGCATTTT
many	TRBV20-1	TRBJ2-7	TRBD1	CSALAWDRPGEQYF	TGCAGTGCTTTAGCTTGGGACAGGCCGGGGGAGCAGTACTTC
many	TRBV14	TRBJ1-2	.	CASSQPGESYGYTF	TGTGCCAGCAGCCAACCCGGGGAATCCTATGGCTACACCTTC
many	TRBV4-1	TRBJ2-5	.	CASSQVAGKGETQYF	TGCGCCAGCAGCCAAGTAGCCGGGAAGGGAGAGACCCAGTACTTC
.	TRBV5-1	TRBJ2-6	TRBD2	CASSTIGLAGSGANVLTF	TGCGCCAGCAGTACGATAGGACTAGCGGGCTCTGGGGCCAACGTCCTGACTTTC
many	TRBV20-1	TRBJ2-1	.	CSARDQATEQFF	TGCAGTGCTAGGGATCAAGCGACTGAGCAGTTCTTC
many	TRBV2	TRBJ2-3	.	CASSDRPYSTDTQYF	TGTGCCAGCAGTGACCGGCCCTATAGCACAGATACGCAGTATTTT
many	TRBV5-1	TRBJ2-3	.	CASSVGWTVPPTDTQYF	TGCGCCAGCAGCGTAGGTTGGACAGTACCCCCCACAGATACGCAGTATTTT
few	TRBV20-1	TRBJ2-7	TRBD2	CSARGLAGPWEQYF	TGCAGTGCTAGGGGACTAGCGGGCCCCTGGGAGCAGTACTTC
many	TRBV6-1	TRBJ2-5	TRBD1	CASRRGDRGRETQYF	TGTGCCAGCAGGAGGGGGGACAGGGGTAGGGAGACCCAGTACTTC
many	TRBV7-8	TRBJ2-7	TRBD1	CASSRQGGSEQYF	TGTGCCAGCAGCAGACAGGGGGGAAGCGAGCAGTACTTC
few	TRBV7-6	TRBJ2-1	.	CASRPSLARSYNEQFF	TGTGCCAGCAGGCCCAGTCTAGCGCGATCCTACAATGAGCAGTTCTTC
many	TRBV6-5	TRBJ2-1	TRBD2	CASSYTSGSYNEQFF	TGTGCCAGCAGTTACACTAGCGGTTCCTACAATGAGCAGTTCTTC
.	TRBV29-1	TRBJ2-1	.	CSVETGTSEQFF	TGCAGCGTTGAGACGGGGACGAGTGAGCAGTTCTTC
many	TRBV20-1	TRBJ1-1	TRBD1	CSAPDRENTEAFF	TGCAGTGCCCCGGACAGGGAAAACACTGAAGCTTTCTTT
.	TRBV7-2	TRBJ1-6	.	CASSRTDGNSPLHF	TGTGCCAGCAGCCGGACAGATGGGAATTCACCCCTCCACTTT
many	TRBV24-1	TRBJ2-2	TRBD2	CATSDQAGVGELFF	TGTGCCACCAGTGATCAAGCGGGAGTCGGGGAGCTGTTTTTT
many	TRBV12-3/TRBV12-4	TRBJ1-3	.	CASSLAQSGNTIYF	TGTGCCAGCAGTTTAGCCCAATCTGGAAACACCATATATTTT
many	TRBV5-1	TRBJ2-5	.	CASSSGPGTPQETQYF	TGCGCCAGCAGCTCGGGACCCGGGACGCCCCAAGAGACCCAGTACTTC
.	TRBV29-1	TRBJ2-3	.	CSVVYPDITDTQYF	TGCAGCGTTGTGTATCCAGATATTACAGATACGCAGTATTTT
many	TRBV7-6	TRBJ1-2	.	CASSLGPPYGYTF	TGTGCCAGCAGCTTAGGACCCCCCTATGGCTACACCTTC
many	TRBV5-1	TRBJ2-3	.	CASSLDGAGTDTQYF	TGCGCCAGCAGCTTGGACGGGGCCGGCACAGATACGCAGTATTTT
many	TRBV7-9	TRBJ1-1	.	CASSLDQGNTEAFF	TGTGCCAGCAGCTTAGACCAGGGAAACACTGAAGCTTTCTTT
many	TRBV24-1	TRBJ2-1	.	CATKRTPRGLFFWNEQFF	TGTGCCACCAAACGAACCCCTCGGGGGCTCTTCTTCTGGAATGAGCAGTTCTTC
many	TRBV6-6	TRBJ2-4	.	CASSPADSLKLDIQYF	TGTGCCAGCAGTCCGGCGGACAGTTTAAAACTGGACATTCAGTACTTC
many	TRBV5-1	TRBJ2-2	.	CASSLGASTGELFF	TGCGCCAGCAGCTTGGGAGCTTCCACCGGGGAGCTGTTTTTT
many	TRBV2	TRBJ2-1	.	CASSPRDLYNEQFF	TGTGCCAGCAGTCCCCGGGACCTTTACAATGAGCAGTTCTTC
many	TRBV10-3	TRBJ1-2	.	CAISESLTDDGYTF	TGTGCCATCAGTGAGTCCCTCACAGACGATGGCTACACCTTC
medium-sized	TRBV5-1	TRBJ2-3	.	CASSSPSGTDTQYF	TGCGCCAGCAGCTCCCCTAGCGGCACAGATACGCAGTATTTT
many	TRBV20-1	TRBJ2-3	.	CSARDLGAVGTDTQYF	TGCAGTGCTAGAGATCTTGGGGCGGTCGGCACAGATACGCAGTATTTT
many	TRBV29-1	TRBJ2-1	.	CSVTRGINNEQFF	TGCAGCGTAACTAGAGGGATCAACAATGAGCAGTTCTTC
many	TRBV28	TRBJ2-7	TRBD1	CASSSGQLTYEQYF	TGTGCCAGCAGTTCGGGACAGTTAACCTACGAGCAGTACTTC
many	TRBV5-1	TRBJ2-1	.	CASSVITSNEQFF	TGCGCCAGCAGCGTAATTACTAGCAATGAGCAGTTCTTC
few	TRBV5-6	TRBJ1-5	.	CASSSGLSRANQPQHF	TGTGCCAGCAGCTCGGGGTTGAGCAGGGCCAATCAGCCCCAGCATTTT
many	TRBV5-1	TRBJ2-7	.	CASSPWDRSYEQYF	TGCGCCAGCAGCCCCTGGGACCGGTCCTACGAGCAGTACTTC
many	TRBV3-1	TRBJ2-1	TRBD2	CASRLANEQFF	TGTGCCAGCAGACTAGCGAATGAGCAGTTCTTC
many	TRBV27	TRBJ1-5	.	CASSPGLVDQPQHF	TGTGCCAGCAGTCCGGGTTTAGTTGATCAGCCCCAGCATTTT
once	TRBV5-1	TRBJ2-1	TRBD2	CASSLKRVREEQFF	TGCGCCAGCAGCTTGAAGCGGGTGCGGGAGGAGCAGTTCTTC
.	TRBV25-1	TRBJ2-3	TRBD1	CATWTGSDTQYF	TGTGCCACCTGGACAGGGTCAGATACGCAGTATTTT
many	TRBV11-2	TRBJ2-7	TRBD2	CASRAGLAGNEQYF	TGTGCCAGCAGGGCGGGACTAGCGGGAAACGAGCAGTACTTC